A selection of T cell receptor beta chains follows, all from one sample in a study of graft-versus-host responses after intestinal transplantation. Profiled with immunoSEQ multiplex PCR; TCRdb holds only in-frame clones, not every one. The sample yields approximately 99,000 clones, 91% seen once. Which antigens these TCRs recognize remains unknown. Here the sequenced sample was unstimulated CD4+ T cells sorted from spleen or lymph node cells, taken before transplant. The receptors here all came from a human donor who was the organ donor for an intestinal transplant. Each CDR3 is given with its conserved first and last residue. D genes are given only for firm matches. Size is omitted from some rows. Given values are once, few, many or a class for expanded clones.

TRBD2	TRBV10-3	.	TRBJ2-3	TGTGCCATCAAACTAGCGGGGACTAGCACAGATACGCAGTATTTT	CAIKLAGTSTDTQYF
.	TRBV7-9	.	TRBJ2-3	TGTGCCAGCAGCCATCACCGGACTGACACAGATACGCAGTATTTT	CASSHHRTDTDTQYF
TRBD1	TRBV7-3	.	TRBJ2-2	TGTGCCAGCAGCTCGACAGGGGGGACCGGGGAGCTGTTTTTT	CASSSTGGTGELFF
.	TRBV7-2	.	TRBJ2-2	TGTGCCAGCAGCTTATTAGGCAGGGCTCCGAACACCGGGGAGCTGTTTTTT	CASSLLGRAPNTGELFF
TRBD1	TRBV19	.	TRBJ2-7	TGTGCCAGTAGTAAAGGGACAGGGGGCTCCGAGCAGTACTTC	CASSKGTGGSEQYF
TRBD2	TRBV4-1	.	TRBJ2-2	TGCGCCAGCAGCGGGACTAGCGGGGGCCAAAACACCGGGGAGCTGTTTTTT	CASSGTSGGQNTGELFF
.	TRBV6-6	.	TRBJ2-1	TGTGCCAGCAGTTTTGGTGGTAGTTTGAATGAGCAGTTCTTC	CASSFGGSLNEQFF
TRBD2	TRBV6-5	.	TRBJ2-7	TGTGCCAGCAGTGTCACCGGGGGGGCCAACGAGCAGTACTTC	CASSVTGGANEQYF
TRBD1	TRBV5-1	.	TRBJ2-1	TGCGCCAGCAGCTTATCCGGGACAGGGGTCGATGAGCAGTTCTTC	CASSLSGTGVDEQFF
.	TRBV27	few	TRBJ1-1	TGTGCCAGCAGCCCCAGGGCTTCGACGAACACTGAAGCTTTCTTT	CASSPRASTNTEAFF
.	TRBV2	once	TRBJ1-2	TGTGCCAGCAGCGCAGTAAAACAGGGACTAGAGGTCTTCTACACCTTC	CASSAVKQGLEVFYTF
TRBD1	TRBV18	.	TRBJ2-7	TGTGCCAGCTCACCACTGGGGACAGGGATCAACGAGCAGTACTTC	CASSPLGTGINEQYF
.	TRBV19	.	TRBJ1-5	TGTGCCAGTAGCAGGGGAAATAATCAGCCCCAGCATTTT	CASSRGNNQPQHF
.	TRBV4-1	.	TRBJ2-7	TGCGCCAGCAGCCAGACAGAGGCTCTACGAGCCCAGTACTTC	CASSQTEALRAQYF
TRBD1	TRBV5-1	.	TRBJ1-2	TGCGCCAGCAGACTGACAGGGGCCTCTAACTATGGCTACACCTTC	CASRLTGASNYGYTF
.	TRBV4-2	.	TRBJ1-1	TGTGCCAGCAGCCAAGATCTTCGGGGTACAAACACTGAAGCTTTCTTT	CASSQDLRGTNTEAFF
TRBD2	TRBV7-6	.	TRBJ2-3	TGTGCCAGCAGCTTACGAACTAGCGGGGGGCGCGGCACAGATACGCAGTATTTT	CASSLRTSGGRGTDTQYF
.	TRBV7-9	.	TRBJ2-5	TGTGCCAGCAGCTTTCAGGGGGGCGCCCAGACCCAGTACTTC	CASSFQGGAQTQYF
.	TRBV7-9	.	TRBJ1-1	TGTGCCAGCAGCTTAGGCTCAACAGGGAATCCCTATCTGAACACTGAAGCTTTCTTT	CASSLGSTGNPYLNTEAFF
.	TRBV5-6	.	TRBJ2-7	TGTGCCAGCAGCCCCGGGACAATTTTCAAATCGTACTTC	CASSPGTIFKSYF
TRBD1	TRBV5-1	.	TRBJ2-7	TGCGCCAGCAGCCTCAGGGACAGGGGGACCTACGAGCAGTACTTC	CASSLRDRGTYEQYF
.	TRBV5-1	.	TRBJ1-5	TGCGCCAGCAGCTTGGGAGGGCGGGACAATCAGCCCCAGCATTTT	CASSLGGRDNQPQHF
.	TRBV11-2	.	TRBJ2-7	TGTGCCACAGCGGGACAGGCCTCCTACGAGCAGTACTTC	CATAGQASYEQYF
.	TRBV5-6	.	TRBJ2-1	TGTGCCAGCAGCTTAACTCTCACCAGGGGACACAATGAGCAGTTCTTC	CASSLTLTRGHNEQFF
.	TRBV18	.	TRBJ2-3	TGTGCCAGCTCATCCTACACAGATACGCAGTATTTT	CASSSYTDTQYF
TRBD1	TRBV7-2	.	TRBJ2-5	TGTGCCAGCAGCTTAGACAGGGGCAGGGTGGCCCAGTACTTC	CASSLDRGRVAQYF
TRBD1	TRBV7-9	.	TRBJ2-7	TGTGCCAGCAGCCGAGGGACAGGGGCCTACGAGCAGTACTTC	CASSRGTGAYEQYF
TRBD1	TRBV29-1	once	TRBJ1-6	TGCAGCGTTAAAGGACAGGGAGATTCACCCCTCCACTTT	CSVKGQGDSPLHF
.	TRBV9	.	TRBJ1-1	TGTGCCAGCAGCGTAGATTTCCGGGGTGGGAACACTGAAGCTTTCTTT	CASSVDFRGGNTEAFF
TRBD2	TRBV7-2	.	TRBJ2-3	TGTGCCAGCAGCTTAGCGAGGACTAGCGGGGGGGCCGCCGCAGATACGCAGTATTTT	CASSLARTSGGAAADTQYF
.	TRBV19	.	TRBJ2-3	TGTGCCAGTAGTAATCCCGGAGGCACAGATACGCAGTATTTT	CASSNPGGTDTQYF
.	TRBV2	.	TRBJ1-2	TGTGCCAGCAGTGAAGGGTTGAGGGCCTATGGCTACACCTTC	CASSEGLRAYGYTF
.	TRBV6-5	.	TRBJ2-1	TGTGCCAGCAGTGAGTTTACTAGCAATGAGCAGTTCTTC	CASSEFTSNEQFF
TRBD1	TRBV7-9	.	TRBJ2-6	TGTGCCAGCAGCTTAACCGGGACAGTTACCTCTGGGGCCAACGTCCTGACTTTC	CASSLTGTVTSGANVLTF
.	TRBV9	.	TRBJ1-4	TGTGCCAGCAGCCAGCGGGCAACTAATGAAAAACTGTTTTTT	CASSQRATNEKLFF
.	TRBV29-1	.	TRBJ1-4	TGCAGCGTTGAACTGACAGCAACTAATGAAAAACTGTTTTTT	CSVELTATNEKLFF
.	TRBV4-2	.	TRBJ1-5	TGTGCCAGCAGCCAAGGGGAGGTCCCTAGCAATCAGCCCCAGCATTTT	CASSQGEVPSNQPQHF
.	TRBV6-5	.	TRBJ1-1	TGTGCCAGCAGTTACTTCCCGGGACATTTGGGTGAAGCTTTCTTT	CASSYFPGHLGEAFF
TRBD1	TRBV30	.	TRBJ1-5	TGTGCCTGGAGCGTTCCCGGGACAGGGTTTCAGCCCCAGCATTTT	CAWSVPGTGFQPQHF
.	TRBV7-9	.	TRBJ1-2	TGTGCCAGCAGCCTACCGACGGTGGGCAACTATGGCTACACCTTC	CASSLPTVGNYGYTF
.	TRBV27	.	TRBJ2-2	TGTGCCAGCAGTTTTTGGGGGGTGGACACCGGGGAGCTGTTTTTT	CASSFWGVDTGELFF
TRBD2	TRBV11-2	once	TRBJ2-2	TGTGCCAGCATCCGGACGATATCTAGCGGGGGACCCCGAGGGGAGCTGTTTTTT	CASIRTISSGGPRGELFF
.	TRBV18	.	TRBJ1-2	TGTGCCAGCTCACCACGGGGAAGGGACTCCCGGCCAGATTATGGCTACACCTTC	CASSPRGRDSRPDYGYTF
.	TRBV2	.	TRBJ2-2	TGTGCCAGCACCATCGGGTGGGCAGGGTTTGGGACCGGGGAGCTGTTTTTT	CASTIGWAGFGTGELFF
.	TRBV27	.	TRBJ2-5	TGTGCCAGCAGTTTCAACGGACACAAGACCCAGTACTTC	CASSFNGHKTQYF
TRBD1	TRBV19	.	TRBJ1-5	TGTGCCAGTAGGGGGACAGTCAATCAGCCCCAGCATTTT	CASRGTVNQPQHF
.	TRBV27	.	TRBJ1-2	TGTGCCAGCAGTTTAGCCCCCCGGGGGGGGTATGGCTACACCTTC	CASSLAPRGGYGYTF
TRBD2	TRBV30	.	TRBJ2-5	TGTGCCTGGAGTACGGGGGGGCCTGAGACCCAGTACTTC	CAWSTGGPETQYF
.	TRBV7-3	.	TRBJ2-3	TGTGCCAGCAGCCGCCGCCCACAGGGCACAGATACGCAGTATTTT	CASSRRPQGTDTQYF
.	TRBV21-1	.	TRBJ1-1	TGTGCCAGCAACTATGTCGGACAGGGGCGGAACACTGAAGCTTTCTTT	CASNYVGQGRNTEAFF